Listed here are 7 T cell receptor beta chains from one sample, sequenced in a study of neoadjuvant anti-PD-1 for oral cavity cancer. Using immunoSEQ multiplex PCR, the repertoire was profiled, and TCRdb retains in-frame clones only, with some absent. The table records approximately 72,000 clones, around four fifths of them present only once. Here the sequenced sample was PBMCs, taken before nivolumab (anti-PD-1) treatment. Receptors originate from a person between 35 and 79 years old with oral cavity squamous cell carcinoma.

The V call is TRBV4-2, the J call TRBJ2-5; D possibly corresponds to TRBD2 (5 bases). The germline gives CDR1 LGHNA, CDR2 YNFKEQ. Deletions cut 8 bases from V and 2 bases from J, with 12 bases between. The CDR3 is 13 amino acids. CDR3 loop: CASGFGVQETQYF. Here the CDR3 DNA reads TGTGCCAGCGGATTCGGGGTACAAGAGACCCAGTACTTC.

V and J are TRBV2 and TRBJ2-1; D is ambiguous. The CDR3 is 11 residues long. Germline loops: CDR1 SNHLY, CDR2 FYNNEI. V lost 7 bases to trimming and J lost 6 bases, with 7 bases between them. The CDR3 region has the DNA TGTGCCAGCATTGGCCTCAATGAGCAGTTCTTC. This encodes CASIGLNEQFF. The complete variable domain, with remaining parts taken from reference TRBV2 and TRBJ2-1, reads EPEVTQTPSHQVTQMGQEVILRCVPISNHLYFYWYRQILGQKVEFLVSFYNNEISEKSEIFDDQFSVERPDGSNFTLKIRSTKLEDSAMYFCASIGLNEQFFGPGTRLTVL.

The sample holds one count of this clone. The chain uses TRBV30 and TRBJ2-7; unclear D gene. CDR1 and CDR2 from the germline V gene are GTSNPN and SVGIG (reference sequence). This CDR3 has 10 amino acids. The CDR3 loop reads CAWSNRSAGV. CDR3 nucleotide sequence: TGTGCCTGGAGTAACCGATCTGCTGGTGTC.

The chain links TRBV4-2 to TRBJ1-4; D is perhaps TRBD1 (6 bases). Trimming left V 1 base short and J 2 bases short, with 11 bases between. Germline CDR1 reads LGHNA; CDR2 reads YNFKEQ. The CDR3 sequence is 16 residues long. The chain's CDR3 is CASSQARGATNEKLFF. The CDR3 region has the DNA TGTGCCAGCAGCCAAGCGAGGGGGGCGACTAATGAAAAACTGTTTTTT.

This chain links TRBV5-1 with TRBJ2-7, with a tentative D call TRBD2 (5 bases). Germline CDR1 reads SGHRS; CDR2 reads YFSETQ. This CDR3 has 13 residues. Trimming shortened V by 0 bases and J by 4 bases, and 8 bases separated the two germline ends. Here the CDR3 reads CASSLDGVYEQYF. The CDR3 DNA reads as TGCGCCAGCAGCTTGGACGGGGTGTACGAGCAGTACTTC.

This clone was picked up a small number of times. The chain couples TRBV11-2 to TRBJ2-6; TRBD1 might be the D (5 bases). Germline V gene data show CDR1 as SGHAT and CDR2 as FQNNGV. There are 15 residues in the CDR3. V shed 10 bases and J shed 4 bases, with 17 bases lying between them. CDR3 coding DNA: TGTGCCACCCGACGACCAGGGTCCGGGGCCAACGTCCTGACTTTC. It translates to CATRRPGSGANVLTF.

V usage is TRBV6-5 and J usage is TRBJ1-2; D is possibly TRBD1 (5 bases). There are 14 residues in the CDR3. In germline, CDR1 is MNHEY, CDR2 SVGAGI. V lost 7 bases to trimming and J lost 5 bases, with 17 bases between them. The CDR3 is CASTRAPDGYGYTF. The CDR3 DNA sequence: TGTGCCAGCACCAGGGCCCCGGACGGGTATGGCTACACCTTC.